The sequence of this T cell receptor beta chain was determined in a study of T cells in localized non-small cell lung cancer. Germline V lookup: CDR1 SGHRS, CDR2 YFSETQ. Losses at the gene ends were 2 bases for V and 7 bases for J; bases not matched to a gene: 6. The CDR3 consists of 14 residues. The table lists this clone with a few counts. Its matching antigen is unknown. Only in-frame clones appear in the TCRdb table, and some are missing; sequencing was by immunoSEQ multiplex PCR. The sample holds about 1,100 clones, roughly two fifths seen once. Notes on the study in general: There were a median roughly 54 of the top 100 tumor clones appearing in adjacent lung. Measurement of T cell clonality placed uninvolved adjacent lung highest, above the level in tumor.

This sequence originates from a woman aged 35-70 years with stage I lung adenocarcinoma. This chain joins TRBV5-1 and TRBJ2-1; 7 nucleotides match TRBD1. This sample comprised lung tumor tissue, obtained before any cancer treatment. The CDR3 sequence: CASSFSTGLNEQFF. CDR3 bases: TGCGCCAGCAGCTTTTCGACAGGGTTGAATGAGCAGTTCTTC.